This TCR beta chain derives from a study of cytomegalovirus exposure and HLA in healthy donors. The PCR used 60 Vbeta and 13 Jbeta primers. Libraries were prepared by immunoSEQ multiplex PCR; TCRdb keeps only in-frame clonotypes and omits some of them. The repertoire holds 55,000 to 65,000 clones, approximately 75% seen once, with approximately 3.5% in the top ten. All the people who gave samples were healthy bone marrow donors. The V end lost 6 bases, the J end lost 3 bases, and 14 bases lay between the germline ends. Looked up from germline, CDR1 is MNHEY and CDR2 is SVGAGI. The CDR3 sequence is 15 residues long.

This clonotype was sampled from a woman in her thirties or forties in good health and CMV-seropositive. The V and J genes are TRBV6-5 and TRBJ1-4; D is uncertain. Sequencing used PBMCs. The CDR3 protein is CASSSPGSPNEKLFF. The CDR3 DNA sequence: TGTGCCAGCAGCTCCCCCGGGAGCCCTAATGAAAAACTGTTTTTT.